Listed below are T cell receptor beta chains from one sample, sequenced in a study of blood T cell repertoires in COVID-19. The protocol was immunoSEQ multiplex PCR, while the TCRdb copy is restricted to in-frame clones and leaves out a portion. The profile shows about 300,000 clones, 70% to 90% of them singletons. The sample comprised PBMCs or T cells enriched from blood (not recorded which). The receptors stem from a woman aged 25 to 39 who had recovered from COVID-19. The CDR3 runs from the conserved cysteine through the conserved F or W. D genes are given only for firm matches. The listing skips clone size in some rows; elsewhere it reads once, few, many or a size class.

size,V,D,J,DNA,CDR3
-,TRBV19,-,TRBJ1-4,TGTGCCAGTAGTATCGGGGAAGGTACCGGAAAACTGTTTTTT,CASSIGEGTGKLFF
-,TRBV7-9,TRBD1,TRBJ2-5,TGTGCCAGCAGACTACAGGGGGCCCAAGAGACCCAGTACTTC,CASRLQGAQETQYF
-,TRBV7-2,-,TRBJ1-2,TGTGCCAGCAGTGGGGACACGGCATATGGCTACACCTTC,CASSGDTAYGYTF
once,TRBV9,TRBD1,TRBJ1-1,TGTGCCAGCAGCGTTACCCAGGGGGCTAGTACTGAAGCTTTCTTT,CASSVTQGASTEAFF
-,TRBV9,TRBD1,TRBJ1-2,TGTGCCAGCAACAGGGGACAGGGAAGGGGTGAGGGCTACACCTTC,CASNRGQGRGEGYTF
-,TRBV30,TRBD1,TRBJ1-2,TGTGCCTGGAGTCCACCAGACAGGGTCTCTGGCTACACCTTC,CAWSPPDRVSGYTF
-,TRBV6-6,TRBD1,TRBJ1-6,TGTGCCAGCAGTCCCAACAGGGGAAGCTCCTATAATTCACCCCTCCACTTT,CASSPNRGSSYNSPLHF
-,TRBV3-1/TRBV3-2,-,TRBJ1-6,TGTGCCAGCAGCCAAGTACAGGTGAATTCACCCCTCCACTTT,CASSQVQVNSPLHF
-,TRBV5-1,-,TRBJ1-1,TGCGCCAGCAGCTTGGGGGCCAGAGTACCGAACACTGAAGCTTTCTTT,CASSLGARVPNTEAFF
-,TRBV7-8,-,TRBJ1-1,TGTGCCACATACAGGTCGGAAGCTTTCTTT,CATYRSEAFF
-,TRBV9,-,TRBJ2-5,TGTGCCAGCAGCGTATCCAGCGATGAGACCCAGTACTTC,CASSVSSDETQYF
-,TRBV7-8,-,TRBJ2-1,TGTGCCAGCAGCTTAAGTGGCAGCGTCCCCTACAATGAGCAGTTCTTC,CASSLSGSVPYNEQFF
-,TRBV30,-,TRBJ2-1,TGTGCCTGGAGTGCGCACAACCCCCCGGAGCAGTTCTTC,CAWSAHNPPEQFF
-,TRBV3-1/TRBV3-2,TRBD1,TRBJ2-1,TGTGCCAGCAGCCCGTACAGGGGGGATGAGCAGTTCTTC,CASSPYRGDEQFF
-,TRBV4-2,-,TRBJ1-1,-,CASSQDSGQGEAFF
-,TRBV7-2,TRBD2,TRBJ2-2,TGTGCCAGCAGCTTAGCTTGGGGGGGGACCGGGGAGCTGTTTTTT,CASSLAWGGTGELFF
-,TRBV15,-,TRBJ1-2,TGTGCCACCAGCAGAGTCCGGCAGGCAAGTTCTGCTAACTATGGCTACACCTTC,CATSRVRQASSANYGYTF
-,TRBV5-1,TRBD1,TRBJ1-5,TGCGCCAGCAGCTCAGGGGGTGGCAATCAGCCCCAGCATTTT,CASSSGGGNQPQHF
once,TRBV3-1/TRBV3-2,TRBD2,TRBJ2-7,TGTGCCAGCAGCCCACTAGCGGGGGCTTACGAGCAGTACTTC,CASSPLAGAYEQYF
-,TRBV10-3,-,TRBJ1-2,TGTGCCATCAGTGAGTCCCCTCAGACAGAGAACTATGGCTACACCTTC,CAISESPQTENYGYTF
-,TRBV5-4,TRBD1,TRBJ1-3,TGTGCCAGCAGCAGACAGGGGGCTTTAAACACCATATATTTT,CASSRQGALNTIYF
-,TRBV11-1,-,TRBJ1-1,TGTGCCAGCAGCTTAGGGTCGGGCACTGAAGCTTTCTTT,CASSLGSGTEAFF
once,TRBV9,TRBD2,TRBJ2-3,TGTGCCAGCAGCCCCCGACCTAGCGGGGGGGTCCCAAACTGGCAGTATTTT,CASSPRPSGGVPNWQYF
-,TRBV19,-,TRBJ1-4,TGTGCCAGTAGTATAGGGTACGGGAATGAAAAACTGTTTTTT,CASSIGYGNEKLFF
-,TRBV4-3,-,TRBJ1-5,TGCGCCAGCAGCCAAGGCTCCCGGGGGAAGAATCAGCCCCAGCATTTT,CASSQGSRGKNQPQHF
-,TRBV6-2/TRBV6-3,-,TRBJ1-1,TGTGCCAGCAGGTACACAGGTTCTGACACTGAAGCTTTCTTT,CASRYTGSDTEAFF
-,TRBV5-5,-,TRBJ1-2,TGTGCCAGCAGCTTGATCGGGGAGAAGGGCTACACCTTC,CASSLIGEKGYTF
-,TRBV5-1,TRBD1,TRBJ1-4,TGCGCCAGCTCAAGACAGGGGAATAATGAAAAACTGTTTTTT,CASSRQGNNEKLFF
-,TRBV12-3/TRBV12-4,-,TRBJ1-1,TGTGCCAGCAGTTTGTGGGGCGAAGCTTTCTTT,CASSLWGEAFF
-,TRBV7-6,TRBD1,TRBJ2-1,TGTGCCAGCAGCTTAGCGGCTTCTTATGGGACAGGGACGGAAAATGAGCAGTTCTTC,CASSLAASYGTGTENEQFF
-,TRBV19,TRBD1,TRBJ1-5,TGTGCCAGTAGGAGACAGGGCGATAGCAATCAGCCCCAGCATTTT,CASRRQGDSNQPQHF
-,TRBV7-7,TRBD1,TRBJ1-3,TGTGCTAGCAGCGTAGACAGGGGGCTTGGAAACACCATATATTTT,CASSVDRGLGNTIYF
-,TRBV10-3,-,TRBJ1-6,TGTGCCCATCAAGGCCCAGGTATAAATTCACCCCTCCACTTT,CAHQGPGINSPLHF
-,TRBV7-9,-,TRBJ1-2,TGTGCCAGCAGCCAAAGGGGTAACTATGGCTACACCTTC,CASSQRGNYGYTF
-,TRBV2,TRBD1,TRBJ1-2,TGTGCCAGCAATCCCGGGACAGGGGGCGGAAAAGGCTACACCTTC,CASNPGTGGGKGYTF
-,TRBV18,TRBD1,TRBJ2-5,TGTGCCAGCTCACCACCGGACAGGGGATCGAAGACCCAGTACTTC,CASSPPDRGSKTQYF
once,TRBV7-2,-,TRBJ1-5,TGTGCCAGCAGCTTAGCCCTTAGCAATCAGCCCCAGCATTTT,CASSLALSNQPQHF
-,TRBV10-3,TRBD2,TRBJ2-1,TGTGCCATCAGAGGGACTAGCGAGCGCGATGAGCAGTTCTTC,CAIRGTSERDEQFF
-,TRBV11-2,-,TRBJ2-2,TGTGCCAGCAGTTATAGGAGGCTGACAAGGGACACCGGGGAGCTGTTTTTT,CASSYRRLTRDTGELFF
-,TRBV7-9,-,TRBJ2-5,TGTGCCAGCAGCCTCGCAGGGGCTGGGGAGACCCAGTACTTC,CASSLAGAGETQYF
-,TRBV4-1,-,TRBJ1-2,TGCGCCAGCAGCCCAGGTAGCCGGGGGGCTGGCTACACCTTC,CASSPGSRGAGYTF
-,TRBV29-1,TRBD1,TRBJ1-5,TGCAGCGTTCGGGACAGGGGCAATCAGCCCCAGCATTTT,CSVRDRGNQPQHF
-,TRBV27,TRBD1,TRBJ1-5,TGTGCCAGCAGTCCCAGGGGGCGTAGCAATCAGCCCCAGCATTTT,CASSPRGRSNQPQHF
-,TRBV6-5,-,TRBJ2-7,TGTGCCAGCACTCCACGGCCAGGGCCGAACGAGCAGTACTTC,CASTPRPGPNEQYF
-,TRBV14,-,TRBJ1-2,TGTGCCAGCAGCCAAGACTCGGGGAAAGCTAACTATGGCTACACCTTC,CASSQDSGKANYGYTF
-,TRBV5-1,-,TRBJ1-4,TGCGCCAGCAGCTTCCAGGGGCCGGGTGAAAAACTGTTTTTT,CASSFQGPGEKLFF